What follows are 5 T cell receptor beta chains derived from one specimen sequenced in a study of blood T cells in healthy people across ages. Then a second PCR, running about 7 to 11 cycles, was carried out with a sample-barcoded 5' primer and a J-beta primer mix. TCRdb called the 5' RACE reads again in MiXCR, with one record for every CDR3 protein. The sample shows 710,000 or so distinct CDR3 sequences, 22% of them seen only once. Sequencing used blood. The source of these receptors is a man aged 70-80 years in good health.

The chain uses TRBV7-8 and TRBJ2-7, with D possibly called TRBD1 or TRBD2 (6 bases each). Trimming left V 2 bases short and J 3 bases short, with 14 bases between. The CDR3 length is 15 residues. Germline V gives CDR1 SGHVS, CDR2 FQNEAQ. The CDR3 is CASSLRGTQNYEQYV. Written as DNA, the CDR3 is TGTGCCAGCAGCTTACGGGGGACACAAAACTACGAGCAGTACGTC.

V is TRBV10-3 and J is TRBJ1-2; unclear D gene. The V gene's germline CDR1 is ENHRY and CDR2 SYGVKD. Deletions cut 10 bases from V and 8 bases from J, with 17 bases between. The CDR3 sequence is 12 residues long. CDR3 DNA sequence: TGTGCCACCCTAAACAGCAGTTGGGGCTACACCTTC. Encoded protein: CATLNSSWGYTF.

The chain carries TRBV19 and TRBJ1-2; the match to TRBD1 covers 11 bases. V trimming: 6 bases; J trimming: 11 bases; junction bases outside the gene matches: 11. The CDR3 totals 14 residues. Germline V gives CDR1 LNHDA, CDR2 SQIVND (reference sequence). Here the CDR3 DNA reads TGTGCCAGTAGCCCGGCCCGGGACAGGGGGACATACACCTTC. The encoded protein is CASSPARDRGTYTF.

This clonotype was detected a few times. J is TRBJ2-5 and V is TRBV12-3 or TRBV12-4; no firm D call. CDR3 length: 14 residues. V was pared by 6 bases and J by 7 bases, with 18 bases between. DNA for the CDR3: TGTGCCAGCAGAGCCCTTGTGAGTATGGGGACCCAGTACTTC. Its protein product is CASRALVSMGTQYF.

About this clonotype itself: One junction end disagrees with the germline gene, perhaps due to a read error. V and J are TRBV27 and TRBJ2-1; D call uncertain. This CDR3 region has 13 residues. Germline-derived CDR1 and CDR2 are MNHEY and SMNVEV (reference sequence). The CDR3 DNA reads as TGTGCCAGCAGATCGGCGGCCTACGATGAGCAGTTCTTC. This translates into CASRSAAYDEQFF.